One sample yielded the 24 T cell receptor beta chains listed below, sequenced in a study of blood T cells in healthy people across ages. Primed by a sample-barcoded 5' primer and a J-beta primer mix, a second PCR proceeded for about 6 to 12 cycles. One entry per CDR3 protein results from TCRdb running MiXCR on the 5' RACE reads. The sample lists some 1.8 million distinct CDR3 sequences, about two fifths occurring once. The sequencing input was blood. The receptors come from a human donor in good health.

For the CDR3, the DNA is TGTGCCAGCAGCCGGGGAACCGCAGAATTTAGCAATCAGCCCCAGCATTTT. Amino acids: CASSRGTAEFSNQPQHF. The V and J genes are TRBV6-2 or TRBV6-3 and TRBJ1-5; D unclear. The germline CDR1 and CDR2 sequences are MNHEY and SVGEGT. CDR3 length: 17 residues. Trimming took 6 bases from V and 0 from J, leaving 18 bases between them.

The gene calls are TRBV20-1 and TRBJ2-4, with 9 nucleotides matching TRBD2. Germline values: CDR1 DFQATT, CDR2 SNEGSKA (reference sequence). The V segment lost 0 bases and the J segment 0 bases; nucleotides outside the gene matches: 12. There are 19 residues in the CDR3. CDR3 residues: CSARDLTGGGGLAKNIQYF. The CDR3, as DNA: TGCAGTGCTAGAGACCTGACTGGCGGGGGGGGATTAGCCAAAAACATTCAGTACTTC.

The sample holds one count of this clonotype. The chain couples TRBV6-2 or TRBV6-3 to TRBJ2-7; 10 nucleotides align to TRBD2. The J call may be mistaken, given a closer DNA end match to TRBJ2-1. CDR3 size: 16 residues. The germline CDR1 and CDR2 sequences are MNHEY and SVGEGT. The CDR3 sequence: CASSYNERGGWDEQFF. In nucleotides, the CDR3 is TGTGCCAGCAGTTACAATGAGCGGGGGGGCTGGGATGAGCAGTTCTTC.

This clonotype was recorded a few times. The chain has TRBV6-5 and TRBJ2-7, with 8 bases that match TRBD1. The CDR3 is 15 residues long. Germline trimming cut 7 bases from V and 4 bases from J; bases unmatched to any gene: 12. The germline V gene encodes CDR1 MNHEY and CDR2 SVGAGI. CDR3 residues: CASIGSRTGLYEQYF. The CDR3, as DNA: TGTGCCAGCATCGGATCCCGGACAGGGCTATACGAGCAGTACTTC.

This clonotype was recorded a few times. The gene calls are TRBV3-1 and TRBJ2-3; the D gene is possibly TRBD2 (6 bases). V gave up 3 bases and J gave up 8 bases, with 27 bases separating them. This CDR3 spans 18 amino acids. Germline-derived CDR1 and CDR2 are LGHDT and YNNKEL (reference sequence). DNA of the CDR3: TGTGCCAGCAGCCACTCTCGACGGGACTCAATTACACAGATTACGCAGTATTTT. This codes for CASSHSRRDSITQITQYF.

The chain recombines TRBV5-1 with TRBJ2-7; D is ambiguous. The CDR3 spans 15 residues. Trimming removed 3 bases at V and 2 bases at J, with 15 bases between. Germline V CDR1 and CDR2: SGHRS, YFSETQ. This CDR3 reads CASSYRPESTYEQYF. The CDR3 DNA follows: TGCGCCAGCAGCTACCGCCCGGAGTCGACCTACGAGCAGTACTTC.

Concerning this clonotype: Just one base apart from a much larger clone, this may be a read error. This chain links TRBV7-2 with TRBJ1-5, with no clear D. The V end was cut by 5 bases, the J end by 3 bases, with 17 bases between. Germline assignment: CDR1 SGHTA and CDR2 FQGNSA. CDR3 length: 16 amino acids. CDR3 sequence reads: CASSQGFRILNQPQHF. CDR3 coding DNA: TGTGCCAGCAGCCAAGGGTTCAGAATTCTCAATCAGCCCCAGCATTTT. The variable domain in full, with the rest retrieved from reference TRBV7-2 and TRBJ1-5, is GAGVSQSPSNKVTEKGKDVELRCDPISGHTALYWYRQSLGQGLEFLIYFQGNSAPDKSGLPSDRFSAERTGGSVSTLTIQRTQQEDSAVYLCASSQGFRILNQPQHFGDGTRLSIL.

The sample holds a few counts of this clonotype. The V and J genes are TRBV24-1 and TRBJ2-1; 10 bases are shared with TRBD2. The trim removed 4 bases at V and 6 bases at J, leaving 8 bases unmatched. The germline CDR1 and CDR2 sequences are KGHDR and SFDVKD. This CDR3 is 16 amino acids long. The CDR3 coding sequence is TGTGCCACCAGTGACCGACTAGCGGGTTTCCGCAATGAGCAGTTCTTC. Translation: CATSDRLAGFRNEQFF.

CDR3 coding DNA: TGCAGTGCCTTAAGACAGGGATCTTGCGAGCAGTACTTC. It yields the protein CSALRQGSCEQYF. The chain recombines TRBV20-1 with TRBJ2-7; 7 nucleotides align to TRBD1. The V segment lost 6 bases and the J segment 6 bases; nucleotides outside the gene matches: 11. The germline V gene has CDR1 DFQATT and CDR2 SNEGSKA (reference sequence). The CDR3 is 13 residues long.

The chain has TRBV3-1 and TRBJ2-3, with 8 bases aligning to TRBD1. The CDR3 extends over 14 amino acids. The J segment lost 14 bases and the V segment lost 4 bases, leaving 14 bases of the junction unmatched. The germline gives CDR1 LGHDT, CDR2 YNNKEL (reference sequence). The CDR3 coding sequence is TGTGCCAGCAGCCGGGCAGGGGGCGCGCTTTCTTGGTATTTT. Protein product: CASSRAGGALSWYF.

V is TRBV9 and J is TRBJ2-1; D is perhaps TRBD2 (5 bases). V was trimmed by 0 bases and J by 0 bases, leaving 10 bases between them. The CDR3 contains 16 residues. Germline CDR1 and CDR2: SGDLS and YYNGEE. DNA of the CDR3: TGTGCCAGCAGCGTAGGAGCGGAAGGCTCCTACAATGAGCAGTTCTTC. This translates into CASSVGAEGSYNEQFF.

This sequence joins TRBV6-2 or TRBV6-3 and TRBJ2-7; 7 bases line up with TRBD1. Germline CDR1 is MNHEY and CDR2 is SVGEGT. This CDR3 is 15 amino acids long. V shed 6 bases, J shed 0 bases, and the junction held 8 bases outside the gene matches. CDR3 bases: TGTGCCAGCAGAGTATCGGGACAGTCCTCCTACGAGCAGTACTTC. Translating gives CASRVSGQSSYEQYF.

The chain carries TRBV12-3 or TRBV12-4 and TRBJ2-1, with D possibly matching TRBD2 (6 bases). V dropped 4 bases and J dropped 15 bases, with 16 bases sitting between them. This CDR3 is 12 amino acids long. CDR3 in amino acids: CASSYSRDSGFF. The DNA for the CDR3 is TGTGCCAGCAGTTATTCGCGGGACTCTGGGTTCTTC.

The chain couples TRBV29-1 to TRBJ1-1; perhaps TRBD1 as D (5 bases). This CDR3 is 14 amino acids long. Trimming stripped 3 bases from V and 3 bases from J, with 14 bases between. The germline V gene has CDR1 SQVTM and CDR2 ANQGSEA. The chain's CDR3 is CSVDREGWYTEAFF. DNA for the CDR3: TGCAGCGTTGACAGGGAAGGTTGGTACACTGAAGCTTTCTTT.

In this sample, this clonotype turned up a few times. The chain is built from TRBV7-9 and TRBJ1-1; 8 nucleotides line up with TRBD1. The CDR3 totals 12 residues. Germline lookup yields CDR1 SEHNR and CDR2 FQNEAQ (reference sequence). The ends lost 1 base at V and 11 bases at J; junction bases unmatched: 3. The CDR3 sequence is CASSLGGQAAFF. The CDR3 region has the DNA TGTGCCAGCAGCTTAGGGGGACAGGCCGCTTTCTTT.

The chain carries TRBV6-2 or TRBV6-3 and TRBJ2-7; TRBD2 matches at 11 bases. The trim removed 7 bases at V and 7 bases at J, leaving 9 bases unmatched. CDR3 length: 14 residues. Germline V gene lookup returns CDR1 MNHEY and CDR2 SVGEGT. The CDR3 spells CASTSGGPSNEQYF. The CDR3 DNA sequence: TGTGCCAGCACTAGCGGGGGGCCTTCCAATGAGCAGTACTTC.

V is TRBV6-5 and J is TRBJ2-4; D unclear. Judging by the DNA end, TRBJ2-5 fits better; the J call may be wrong. This CDR3 has 14 amino acids. Germline values: CDR1 MNHEY, CDR2 SVGAGI. CDR3 protein: CASSHTAEEETQYF. As DNA, the CDR3 is TGTGCCAGCAGTCACACGGCAGAAGAAGAGACCCAGTACTTC.

V gene TRBV6-1 combines with J gene TRBJ2-5; 7 positions agree with TRBD2. V dropped 2 bases and J dropped 6; count of bases not matched to a gene: 9. Germline V gene data show CDR1 as MNHNS and CDR2 as SASEGT. The CDR3 consists of 15 residues. The CDR3 protein is CASSEREGREKTQYF. The CDR3 DNA reads as TGTGCCAGCAGTGAACGGGAAGGGAGGGAGAAGACCCAGTACTTC.

The table lists this clonotype with a few counts. The chain carries TRBV12-3 or TRBV12-4 and TRBJ1-1; D might be TRBD1 (5 bases). The V end lost 6 bases, the J end lost 0 bases, and 11 bases lay between the germline ends. The CDR3 is made up of 14 amino acids. CDR3 nucleotides: TGTGCCAGCAGCTGGGACGGGATGAACACTGAAGCTTTCTTT. It yields the protein CASSWDGMNTEAFF.

This clonotype has just a few counts. The rearrangement uses TRBV6-6 and TRBJ1-5; a possible D gene is TRBD1 (5 bases). Trimming took 7 bases from V and 2 from J, leaving 15 bases between them. This CDR3 contains 15 residues. Germline loops: CDR1 MNHNY, CDR2 SVGAGI (reference sequence). The CDR3 is CASMGRGVGNQPQHF. As DNA, the CDR3 is TGTGCCAGCATGGGGAGGGGAGTTGGCAATCAGCCCCAGCATTTT.

This clonotype has just a few counts. The chain joins TRBV2 to TRBJ2-6; D call uncertain. Trimming shortened V by 2 bases and J by 0 bases, and 11 bases separated the two germline ends. Germline CDR1 SNHLY, CDR2 FYNNEI. CDR3 length: 17 residues. CDR3 bases: TGTGCCAGCAGTGAAAGAGGCGTTACCTCTGGGGCCAACGTCCTGACTTTC. Its translation: CASSERGVTSGANVLTF.

This clonotype was observed a few times. The chain carries TRBV13 and TRBJ2-4; the match to TRBD2 covers 13 bases. The J call may be incorrect, as the DNA end agrees better with TRBJ2-5. Per germline, CDR1 PRHDT and CDR2 FYEKMQ (reference sequence). This CDR3 region has 17 residues. CDR3 sequence reads: CASSPPRTSGGQETQYF. The CDR3 DNA follows: TGTGCCAGCAGCCCCCCCCGGACTAGCGGGGGCCAAGAGACCCAGTACTTC.

This clonotype occurred a few times. The chain has TRBV10-3 and TRBJ2-5; 7 bases line up with TRBD2. Germline-derived CDR1 and CDR2 are ENHRY and SYGVKD. CDR3 length: 13 amino acids. V was clipped by 6 bases and J by 5 bases; unmatched bases: 6. The chain's CDR3 is CAIRAGILETQYF. CDR3 sequence (DNA): TGTGCCATCAGAGCGGGGATTCTGGAGACCCAGTACTTC.

This clonotype was seen a few times. The chain combines TRBV6-2 or TRBV6-3 with TRBJ1-5, with no clear D. CDR1 MNHEY and CDR2 SVGEGT come from the germline V gene. This CDR3 has 13 residues. The V end was cut by 0 bases, the J end by 7 bases, with 7 bases between. The CDR3 DNA reads TGTGCCAGCAGTTACTCCGAGGTACAGCCCCAGCATTTT. It codes for CASSYSEVQPQHF.